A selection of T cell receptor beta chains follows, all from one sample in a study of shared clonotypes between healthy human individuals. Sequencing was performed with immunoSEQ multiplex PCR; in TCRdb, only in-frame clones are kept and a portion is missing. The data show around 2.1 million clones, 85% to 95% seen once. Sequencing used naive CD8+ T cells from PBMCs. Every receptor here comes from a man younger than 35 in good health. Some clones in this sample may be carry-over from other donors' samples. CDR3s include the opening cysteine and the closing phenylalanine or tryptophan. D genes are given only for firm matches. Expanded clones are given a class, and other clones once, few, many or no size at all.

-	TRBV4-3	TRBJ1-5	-	CASSQDRAGVRPNQPQHF	TGCGCCAGCAGCCAAGACAGGGCCGGGGTCCGGCCCAATCAGCCCCAGCATTTT
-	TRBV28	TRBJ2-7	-	CASSLRTNHEQYF	TGTGCCAGCAGTTTAAGAACCAACCACGAGCAGTACTTC
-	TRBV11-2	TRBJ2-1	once	CASTGGGGGNEQFF	TGTGCCAGCACCGGGGGCGGAGGGGGCAATGAGCAGTTCTTC
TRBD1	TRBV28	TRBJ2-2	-	CASSLRDRGGELFF	TGTGCCAGCAGTTTAAGAGACAGGGGAGGGGAGCTGTTTTTT
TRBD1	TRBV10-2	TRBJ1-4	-	CASSDGTDERQRKTVF	TGCGCCAGCAGCGATGGGACAGATGAGCGCCAGCGAAAAACTGTTTTT
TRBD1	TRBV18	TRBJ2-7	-	CASSQYRDRGLNEQYF	TGTGCCAGCTCACAATACCGGGACAGGGGGCTAAACGAGCAGTACTTC
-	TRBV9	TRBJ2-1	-	CASSEGRGSYNEQFF	TGTGCCAGCAGCGAGGGTAGGGGCTCCTACAATGAGCAGTTCTTC
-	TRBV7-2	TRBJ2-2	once	CASSLSFSGGELFF	TGTGCCAGCAGCTTATCTTTCAGCGGAGGGGAGCTGTTTTTT
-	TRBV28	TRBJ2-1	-	CASSFRLAKGANEQFF	TGTGCCAGCAGTTTCAGGCTAGCGAAAGGGGCCAATGAGCAGTTCTTC
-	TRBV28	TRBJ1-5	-	CASSFPDQPQHF	TGTGCCAGCAGTTTCCCAGATCAGCCCCAGCATTTT